The 2 T cell receptor beta chains listed next were all sequenced from one sample in a study of naive and memory T cell subsets. Reverse transcription of blood and skin TCR RNA was primed at alpha and beta constant regions. TCRdb passed the 5' RACE reads through MiXCR, listing each CDR3 protein once. The sample holds approximately 27,000 distinct CDR3 sequences; around 21% are singletons and the top ten take around 1.8%. Adult healthy volunteers gave 2.5 ml peripheral blood for whole-blood RNA. These receptors were collected from a female donor in good health.

The genes are TRBV6-2 or TRBV6-3 and TRBJ2-1, with D maybe TRBD2 (6 bases). CDR1 is MNHEY and CDR2 is SVGEGT in the germline V gene. The CDR3 is made up of 14 amino acids. V lost 6 bases and J 3 bases, leaving 12 bases between the germline ends. CDR3 coding DNA: TGTGCCAGCAGCCGGGACTCTCACTACAATGAGCAGTTCTTC. As protein: CASSRDSHYNEQFF.

The gene calls are TRBV12-3 or TRBV12-4 and TRBJ1-1; D uncertain. The CDR3 is 14 residues long. The ends were cut back, 8 bases at V and 1 base at J, with 14 bases in the middle. The CDR3 spells CASLRGGPNTEAFF. The CDR3, as DNA: TGTGCCAGCCTACGAGGCGGACCGAACACTGAAGCTTTCTTT.